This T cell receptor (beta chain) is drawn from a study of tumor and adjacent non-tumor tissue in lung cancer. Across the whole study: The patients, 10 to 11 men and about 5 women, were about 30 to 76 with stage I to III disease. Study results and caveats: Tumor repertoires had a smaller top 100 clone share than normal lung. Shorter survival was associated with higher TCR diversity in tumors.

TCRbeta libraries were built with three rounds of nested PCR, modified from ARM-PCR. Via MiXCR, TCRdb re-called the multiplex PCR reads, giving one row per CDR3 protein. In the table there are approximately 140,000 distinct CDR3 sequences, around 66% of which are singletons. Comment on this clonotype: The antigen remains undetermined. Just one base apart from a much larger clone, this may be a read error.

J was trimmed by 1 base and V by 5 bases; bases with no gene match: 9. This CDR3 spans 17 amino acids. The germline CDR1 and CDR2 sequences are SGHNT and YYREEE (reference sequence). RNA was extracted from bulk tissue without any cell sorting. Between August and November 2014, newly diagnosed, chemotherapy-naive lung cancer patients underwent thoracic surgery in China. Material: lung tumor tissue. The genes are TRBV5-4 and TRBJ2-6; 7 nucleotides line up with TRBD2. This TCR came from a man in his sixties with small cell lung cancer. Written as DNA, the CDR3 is TGTGCCAGCAGTCAGAACTGGGGGGGGTCTGGGGCCAACGTCCTGACTTTC. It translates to CASSQNWGGSGANVLTF.